This T cell receptor beta chain was identified in a study of blood T cell repertoires in COVID-19. Study-level information: Acute and convalescent COVID-19 specimens originated in the United States, Italy and Spain. Sample material is recorded as cDNA or gDNA derived from T cells, B-cell-depleted T cells, or PBMCs.

The authors' processing: Reference gene primer amplification yielded estimated nucleated cell counts. Here immunoSEQ multiplex PCR was the method, and the copy in TCRdb shows in-frame clones only, minus some. That table supplies the V and J calls and clone size; D and trimming were determined from the DNA. The table records tens of thousands of clones, roughly 84% of them present only once. The source material was peripheral blood. This clonotype was obtained from a man older than 75 with active COVID-19.

This chain's CDR3 is CASSPLGQGFSSTEAFF. CDR3 coding DNA: TGTGCCAGCTCACCATTGGGACAGGGTTTCAGTAGCACTGAAGCTTTCTTT. The genes are TRBV18 and TRBJ1-1; 9 bases match TRBD1. CDR3 length equals 17 residues. Trimming removed 2 bases from V and 4 bases from J; junction bases left unmatched: 11. The germline CDR1 and CDR2 sequences are KGHSH and LQKENI.